This TCR beta chain was identified in a study of cytomegalovirus exposure and HLA in healthy donors. Findings of the study overall: Of the V segments, some could not be distinguished, including TRBV6-2 and TRBV6-3, and were excluded. Investigators reported fewer than 200 TCR beta chains as tied to cytomegalovirus.

This CDR3 comprises 14 residues. Germline-derived CDR1 and CDR2 are SGHRS and YFSETQ. The V and J ends lost 0 bases and 0 bases respectively, with 6 bases between them. About this clone: The antigen remains undetermined.

PCR employed 60 Vbeta and 13 Jbeta primers. The assay was immunoSEQ multiplex PCR, and TCRdb's table has in-frame clones only and misses some. Its table records about 67,000 clones. The clonotype originates from a woman aged 40 to 55 in good health and CMV-seropositive. V gene TRBV5-1 combines with J gene TRBJ1-2, with D uncertain. Material: PBMCs. In nucleotides, the CDR3 is TGCGCCAGCAGCTTGGCCACAGCTAACTATGGCTACACCTTC. Amino acids: CASSLATANYGYTF. Full variable domain (missing parts from reference TRBV5-1 and TRBJ1-2): KAGVTQTPRYLIKTRGQQVTLSCSPISGHRSVSWYQQTPGQGLQFLFEYFSETQRNKGNFPGRFSGRQFSNSRSEMNVSTLELGDSALYLCASSLATANYGYTFGSGTRLTVV.